This T cell receptor beta chain appears in the sequencing data of a study of blood T cell repertoires in COVID-19. Study context: The United States, Italy and Spain supplied acute and convalescent COVID-19 samples.

The CDR3 has 14 amino acids. Trimming removed 0 bases at V and 15 bases at J, with 18 bases between. CDR1 and CDR2 (germline): MNHEY, SVGAGI. Sequencing was performed with immunoSEQ multiplex PCR; in TCRdb, only in-frame clones are kept and a portion is missing. The data show 80,000 to 95,000 clones, 75% to 85% seen once. The clonotype was recovered from a woman of 80 years or more with acute or convalescent COVID-19. The sample was peripheral blood. The chain is built from TRBV6-5 and TRBJ2-1, with D possibly TRBD2 on 5 matching bases. Here the CDR3 DNA reads TGTGCCAGCAGTTACTCACCGTTTGGGGAGTTAGGGTTCTTC. It codes for CASSYSPFGELGFF.